This T cell receptor (beta chain) derives from a study of blood T cell repertoires in COVID-19. Study at large: Both acute and convalescent COVID-19 samples were obtained from the United States, Italy and Spain. PBMCs, B-cell-depleted T cells, or T cells provided the cDNA or gDNA that made up the material.

Study processing details: Reference gene primer amplification gave nucleated cell count estimates. TCRdb keeps only in-frame clones here, not all; method: immunoSEQ multiplex PCR. That table furnishes V, J and clone size, whereas the DNA furnished D and trimming. The table records over 200,000 clones, approximately 86% of them present only once. The source of this sequence is a man in his late teens or twenties with active or convalescent COVID-19. Sequencing used peripheral blood.

The CDR3 nucleotides are TGCAGCGTTGCGGCAGGGGGGAACACTGAAGCTTTCTTT. This encodes CSVAAGGNTEAFF. The V and J genes are TRBV29-1 and TRBJ1-1; 7 bases fit TRBD1. Germline CDR1 and CDR2: SQVTM and ANQGSEA. This CDR3 has 13 amino acids. V shed 4 bases and J 1 base; nucleotides not matched to a gene: 3.